The rows below give T cell receptor beta chains drawn from one sample of a study of brain T cells in children with intractable seizures. TCRdb keeps only in-frame clones here, not all; method: immunoSEQ multiplex PCR. Here the sample spans roughly 120,000 clones, 90% to 95% being singletons. The sequenced sample was peripheral blood, obtained at surgery. These receptor sequences come from a boy in the first two years of life with hemimegalencephaly and intractable seizures. Both conserved end residues are part of each CDR3.

j_gene | v_gene | CDR3aa
TRBJ1-3 | TRBV2 | CASSPDRGNTIYF
TRBJ2-7 | TRBV29-1 | CSVEVLDRWYF
TRBJ1-1 | TRBV28 | CASRGGFEAFF
TRBJ2-7 | TRBV11-2 | CASSLDGLRTSYLYEQYF
TRBJ2-4 | TRBV3-1/TRBV3-2 | CASTPGGSAKNIQYF
TRBJ2-7 | TRBV27 | CASSLKGLAGSYEQYF
TRBJ2-1 | TRBV10-3 | CAIRSSNSYNEQFF
TRBJ2-1 | TRBV7-6 | CASSLRVVQEQFF
TRBJ1-2 | TRBV27 | CASSLNRAYGYTF
TRBJ2-1 | TRBV3-1/TRBV3-2 | CASSQARTRGLRFF
TRBJ2-7 | TRBV27 | CASSPMGGSYEQYF
TRBJ2-3 | TRBV9 | CASSVGGTDTQYF
TRBJ1-5 | TRBV4-3 | CASSQDNHQPQHF
TRBJ2-3 | TRBV7-8 | CASSDPGGTDTQYF
TRBJ2-1 | TRBV19 | CASSIRGAGYNEQFF
TRBJ1-5 | TRBV19 | CASSWGQSFNQPQHF
TRBJ2-7 | TRBV27 | CASSYARGTYEQYF
TRBJ2-2 | TRBV14 | CASSQDEGLARTGELFF
TRBJ1-6 | TRBV6-1 | CASSESTGFSPLHF
TRBJ1-5 | TRBV2 | CASSGTGGQPQHF
TRBJ1-1 | TRBV6-5 | CASSSRTVTPNTEAFF
TRBJ2-7 | TRBV9 | CASSVGFSRYEQYF
TRBJ1-2 | TRBV4-3 | CASSPDVRGTWYGYTF
TRBJ1-2 | TRBV19 | CASSIDTGVYGYTF
TRBJ2-6 | TRBV27 | CASSLTGTDSGANVLTF
TRBJ2-4 | TRBV18 | CASSPRPREHIQYF
TRBJ2-7 | TRBV30 | CAWSIRRGPYEQYF
TRBJ2-7 | TRBV6-6 | CASSYSIGTPPYEQYF
TRBJ2-1 | TRBV6-2/TRBV6-3 | CASSLSGDYNEQFF
TRBJ1-1 | TRBV2 | CASSEAVEGRKWNTEAFF
TRBJ2-7 | TRBV12-2 | CASRLGGHPSYEQYF
TRBJ2-7 | TRBV6-5 | CAGTTGGNEQYF
TRBJ2-3 | TRBV7-3 | CASSPGAGFTDTQYF
TRBJ2-3 | TRBV6-2/TRBV6-3 | CASSYQGYTDTQYF
TRBJ2-1 | TRBV7-2 | CASSARTGLYNEQFF
TRBJ2-1 | TRBV21-1 | CASSPRERPDRGSLMTNNEQFF
TRBJ2-2 | TRBV19 | CASSIVGGGELFF
TRBJ1-1 | TRBV6-5 | CASSYGTLNTEAFF
TRBJ2-5 | TRBV6-5 | CASSYSTSGETQYF
TRBJ1-3 | TRBV6-5 | CASSRRTGLGNTIYF
TRBJ2-3 | TRBV12-3/TRBV12-4 | CASSSPGTDTQYF
TRBJ1-1 | TRBV18 | CASSPGTGVGTEAFF
TRBJ2-5 | TRBV3-1/TRBV3-2 | CASSQGLPALQETQYF
TRBJ1-6 | TRBV4-2 | CASSQDGRGNSPLHF
TRBJ2-7 | TRBV7-9 | CASSSELAGRSSYEQYF
TRBJ2-2 | TRBV5-1 | CASSLGATYPNTGELFF
TRBJ2-7 | TRBV3-1/TRBV3-2 | CASSFVAGAPYEQYF
TRBJ2-2 | TRBV5-4 | CASSSPDRANTGELFF
TRBJ1-1 | TRBV18 | CASSPLGQTMNTEAFF
TRBJ2-1 | TRBV27 | CASSLGASAGDEQFF
TRBJ1-2 | TRBV6-1 | CASSEGDRTTGGYTF
TRBJ2-3 | TRBV5-1 | CASSDSGASTDTQYF
TRBJ1-1 | TRBV27 | CASRYYRRAEAFF
TRBJ2-1 | TRBV27 | CASSLVAGGYEQFF
TRBJ2-7 | TRBV14 | CASSQDLGLAGLYEQYF
TRBJ2-2 | TRBV7-9 | CATTTSGNTGELFF
TRBJ2-5 | TRBV5-4 | CASSSSGRGETQYF
TRBJ2-5 | TRBV28 | CASSLSALAGVKTQYF